The source of this T cell receptor beta chain is a study of cytomegalovirus exposure and HLA in healthy donors. General study findings and limits: Accurate prediction of most subjects' HLA-A and HLA-B alleles from TCR beta sequences was reported.

In regard to this clone: Its target is unknown.

Vbeta (60) and Jbeta (13) primers were used in the PCR. Only in-frame clones appear in the TCRdb table, and some are missing; sequencing was by immunoSEQ multiplex PCR. The sample yields 130,000 to 150,000 clones, 75% to 90% seen once. All donors participated as healthy donors of bone marrow. The receptor was derived from a man aged 35 to 55 in good health and CMV-seronegative. The sequenced sample was PBMCs.

The CDR3 loop reads CASSQFGTDDEQYF. The CDR3 region has the DNA TGCGCCAGCAGTCAGTTTGGGACAGATGACGAGCAGTACTTC. The chain joins TRBV10-1 to TRBJ2-5; TRBD1 matches at 7 bases. Judging by the DNA end, TRBJ2-7 fits better; the J call may be wrong. Germline V gives CDR1 WNHNN, CDR2 SYGVQD (reference sequence). The CDR3 runs 14 residues.